The next 2 T cell receptor beta chains were all read from a single sample in a study of blood T cell repertoires in COVID-19. Produced via immunoSEQ multiplex PCR; TCRdb's table is partial and in-frame only. The sample yields 300,000 to 400,000 clones, approximately 89% seen once. The sequencing sample was made of peripheral blood. Receptors were obtained from a woman in her forties or fifties who had recovered from COVID-19.

This chain uses TRBV6-5 with TRBJ1-3, with D uncertain. The ends were cut back, 6 bases at V and 0 bases at J, with 6 bases in the middle. Looked up from germline, CDR1 is MNHEY and CDR2 is SVGAGI. The CDR3 loop spans 13 amino acids. As DNA, the CDR3 is TGTGCCAGCAGGGCATCCTCTGGAAACACCATATATTTT. Translating gives CASRASSGNTIYF.

The chain recombines TRBV20-1 with TRBJ2-5; 11 bases are a match to TRBD2. The CDR3 contains 16 residues. Unmatched junction bases numbered 11, after V lost 3 bases and J lost 5 bases. CDR1 is DFQATT, CDR2 SNEGSKA, per germline (reference sequence). The DNA for the CDR3 is TGCAGTGCTAGTGGGGTGTTAGCGGGAGGGCGCGAGACCCAGTACTTC. It encodes CSASGVLAGGRETQYF.